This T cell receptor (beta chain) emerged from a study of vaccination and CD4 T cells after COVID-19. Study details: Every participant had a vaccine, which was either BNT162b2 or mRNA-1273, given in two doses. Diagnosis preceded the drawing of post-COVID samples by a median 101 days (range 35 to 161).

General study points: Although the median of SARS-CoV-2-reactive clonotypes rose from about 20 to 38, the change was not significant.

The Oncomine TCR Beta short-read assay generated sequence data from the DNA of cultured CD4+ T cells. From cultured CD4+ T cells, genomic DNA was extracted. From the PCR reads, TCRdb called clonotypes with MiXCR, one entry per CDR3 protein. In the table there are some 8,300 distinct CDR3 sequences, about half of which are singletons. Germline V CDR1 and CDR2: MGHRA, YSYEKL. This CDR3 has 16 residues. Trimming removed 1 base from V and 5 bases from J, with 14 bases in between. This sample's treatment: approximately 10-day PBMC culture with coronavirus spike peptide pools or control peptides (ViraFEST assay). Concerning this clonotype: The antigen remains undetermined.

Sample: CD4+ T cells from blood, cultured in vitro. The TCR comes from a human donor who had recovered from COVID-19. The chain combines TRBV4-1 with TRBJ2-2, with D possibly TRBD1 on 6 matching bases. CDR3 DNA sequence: TGCGCCAGCAGCCAAGGTCGCTGGCAGGGGACCGGGGAGCTGTTTTTT. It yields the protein CASSQGRWQGTGELFF.